This passage covers 4 T cell receptor beta chains from one sample sequenced in a study of siplizumab effects on memory and regulatory T cells. Using immunoSEQ multiplex PCR, the repertoire was profiled, and TCRdb retains in-frame clones only, with some absent. The data contain tens of thousands of clones, around 96% of them singletons. Sequencing input: naive CD8+ T cells sorted from blood. These receptors all stem from a human donor in good health.

The V call is TRBV18, the J call TRBJ2-1, with no clear D. The CDR3 has 14 amino acids. CDR1 KGHSH and CDR2 LQKENI come from the germline V gene. V was pared by 1 base and J by 8 bases, with 12 bases between. CDR3 residues: CASSPRGSVDEQFF. The CDR3 coding sequence is TGTGCCAGCTCACCACGGGGTTCCGTCGATGAGCAGTTCTTC. Full variable domain (rest looked up from reference TRBV18 and TRBJ2-1): NAGVMQNPRHLVRRRGQEARLRCSPMKGHSHVYWYRQLPEEGLKFMVYLQKENIIDESGMPKERFSAEFPKEGPSILRIQQVVRGDSAAYFCASSPRGSVDEQFFGPGTRLTVL.

The V gene is TRBV5-6, the J gene TRBJ2-1; 9 bases align to TRBD2. CDR1 SGHDT and CDR2 YYEEEE come from the germline V gene. Losses at the gene ends were 0 bases for V and 4 bases for J; bases not matched to a gene: 5. This CDR3 region has 16 residues. CDR3 in DNA: TGTGCCAGCAGCTTGGGCGGACTAGCGCTATACAATGAGCAGTTCTTC. This sequence encodes CASSLGGLALYNEQFF.

The V and J genes are TRBV9 and TRBJ2-3; tentative D call: TRBD2 (5 bases). CDR3 size: 16 residues. Trimming took 3 bases from V and 4 from J, leaving 18 bases between them. Per germline, CDR1 SGDLS and CDR2 YYNGEE. CDR3 region: CASSGWTSLSADTQYF. The CDR3 DNA is TGTGCCAGCAGCGGCTGGACTTCGTTGTCAGCAGATACGCAGTATTTT.

The CDR3 loop reads CASSLVYANTGELFF. The DNA of the CDR3 is TGTGCCAGCAGCTTAGTTTACGCCAACACCGGGGAGCTGTTTTTT. V and J are TRBV7-9 and TRBJ2-2; D is ambiguous. Germline lookup yields CDR1 SEHNR and CDR2 FQNEAQ (reference sequence). The CDR3 spans 15 residues. The germline V and J ends were trimmed by 1 base and 2 bases, with 8 bases remaining between them.